The 20 T cell receptor beta chains presented below share a single source sample, sequenced in a study of shared clonotypes between healthy human individuals (dated by TCRdb to the early 2020s). Receptors were amplified or captured by the immunoSEQ multiplex PCR assay. In TCRdb, the immuneACCESS table is reduced to in-frame sequences with V and J assigned. These tables do not hold every clone; where another copy was compared, an unresolved V gene accounts for under half, and the others remain unexplained. This sample holds millions of clones; 85% to 95% were observed only once. 0.1% to 0.15% of the sample is in the top ten clones. Specimen: naive CD4+ T cells sorted from blood. Sample cell subset or site, as interpreted from the label and publication: CD45RA+ positively selected. These receptors were collected from a man younger than 35 in good health.

This clone has only one observation. The gene calls are TRBV4-3 and TRBJ2-4; 9 bases match TRBD2. CDR3 length equals 16 residues. The germline gives CDR1 LGHNA, CDR2 YSLEER. The ends lost 0 bases at V and 3 bases at J; junction bases unmatched: 3. CDR3 DNA sequence: TGCGCCAGCAGCCAAGAGGCTAGCGGGGTCAAAAACATTCAGTACTTC. This encodes CASSQEASGVKNIQYF.

The genes are TRBV29-1 and TRBJ2-7; tentative D call: TRBD1 (7 bases). Germline loops: CDR1 SQVTM, CDR2 ANQGSEA. Trimming took 7 bases from V and 5 from J, leaving 15 bases between them. The CDR3 covers 12 residues. The CDR3 nucleotides are TGCAGCGGCGGGACAGCACCTAACGAGCAGTACTTC. It specifies CSGGTAPNEQYF.

With respect to this clone: Other DNA sequences of this sample code for an identical CDR3. This chain uses TRBV30 with TRBJ2-7; D is unclear. The CDR3 totals 12 residues. Germline V CDR1 and CDR2: GTSNPN, SVGIG (reference sequence). V lost 0 bases, J lost 3 bases, and 6 bases lay in between. CDR3 region: CAWSVQYYEQYF. The CDR3 nucleotides read TGTGCCTGGAGTGTCCAATACTACGAGCAGTACTTC.

The chain joins TRBV30 to TRBJ2-7; TRBD1 or TRBD2 may be the D gene (5 bases each). This CDR3 has 14 residues. From germline, CDR1 is GTSNPN and CDR2 SVGIG (reference sequence). The CDR3 region has the DNA TGTGGCGGCCCCTATTGGGGACGCGCCTACGAGCAGTACTTC. Its protein product is CGGPYWGRAYEQYF.

V is TRBV5-5 and J is TRBJ2-7; 7 bases are shared with TRBD2. Germline assignment: CDR1 SGHKS and CDR2 YYEKEE (reference sequence). V gave up 0 bases and J gave up 12 bases; unmatched junction bases: 3. This CDR3 region has 11 residues. CDR3 DNA sequence: TGTGCCAGCAGCTTGGGACTAGCTAGGTACTTC. Translating it yields CASSLGLARYF.

The V call is TRBV5-1, the J call TRBJ2-1; tentative D call: TRBD1 (6 bases). V was cut by 3 bases and J by 7 bases, with 11 bases left in between. The V gene's germline CDR1 is SGHRS and CDR2 YFSETQ. The CDR3 is 13 amino acids. The CDR3: CASSSGTRNEQFF. CDR3 DNA: TGCGCCAGCAGCTCCGGGACAAGGAATGAGCAGTTCTTC. Full variable domain (outside the CDR3, taken from reference TRBV5-1 and TRBJ2-1): KAGVTQTPRYLIKTRGQQVTLSCSPISGHRSVSWYQQTPGQGLQFLFEYFSETQRNKGNFPGRFSGRQFSNSRSEMNVSTLELGDSALYLCASSSGTRNEQFFGPGTRLTVL.

This clone was seen once. This chain links TRBV18 with TRBJ1-6; D is unresolved. The germline CDR1 and CDR2 sequences are KGHSH and LQKENI. The length of the CDR3 is 16 residues. The V end was cut by 2 bases, the J end by 9 bases, with 17 bases between. Written as DNA, the CDR3 is TGTGCCAGCTCACCAGGTCAACCGGTCGACTTTTCACCCCTCCACTTT. This gives the protein CASSPGQPVDFSPLHF.

Worth noting for this clone: In the same sample, other DNA sequences code for this CDR3. The J gene is TRBJ2-3, the V gene TRBV5-1; 9 bases map to TRBD1. This CDR3 is 14 amino acids long. The junction had 5 bases not matched to a gene; V was cut back by 4 bases and J by 5 bases. Germline assignment: CDR1 SGHRS and CDR2 YFSETQ. The CDR3 is CASSPGQGKDTQYF. CDR3 bases: TGCGCCAGCAGCCCGGGACAGGGTAAAGATACGCAGTATTTT.

This chain uses TRBV5-1 with TRBJ2-6; D ambiguous. The CDR3 runs to 14 residues. Germline V CDR1 and CDR2: SGHRS, YFSETQ. V lost 2 bases, J lost 3 bases, and 6 bases lay in between. CDR3 in DNA: TGCGCCAGCAGCTTTACTGTTGGGGCCAACGTCCTGACTTTC. It is translated as CASSFTVGANVLTF.

The chain has TRBV6-1 and TRBJ1-3, with D hard to call. The CDR3 length is 14 residues. Looked up from germline, CDR1 is MNHNS and CDR2 is SASEGT. Trimming removed 6 bases from V and 0 bases from J, with 9 bases in between. CDR3 residues: CASRLDFSGNTIYF. DNA for the CDR3: TGTGCCAGCAGATTAGACTTCTCTGGAAACACCATATATTTT.

The rearrangement uses TRBV10-3 and TRBJ2-2, with D perhaps being TRBD1 or TRBD2 (5 bases each). Germline values: CDR1 ENHRY, CDR2 SYGVKD. Between the trimmed V and J ends, which lost 4 bases and 4 bases, there was a span of 10 bases. This CDR3 comprises 14 residues. CDR3 region: CAISGDPGTGELFF. CDR3 DNA sequence: TGTGCCATCAGTGGGGACCCAGGCACCGGGGAGCTGTTTTTT.

The chain recombines TRBV30 with TRBJ2-3; D is perhaps TRBD2 (7 bases). The V gene lost 2 bases and the J gene lost 6 bases, with 12 bases spanning the gap. The CDR3 extends over 13 amino acids. The germline V gene encodes CDR1 GTSNPN and CDR2 SVGIG (reference sequence). The CDR3 nucleotides are TGTGCCTGGAGTAAGAGGGGGGGCGATACGCAGTATTTT. Translation: CAWSKRGGDTQYF.

V and J are TRBV27 and TRBJ2-1, with D hard to call. Per the germline V gene, CDR1 is MNHEY and CDR2 is SMNVEV (reference sequence). The CDR3 covers 16 residues. Trimming stripped 6 bases from V and 5 bases from J, with 20 bases between. CDR3 region: CASSRNTLSPHNEQFF. Here the CDR3 DNA reads TGTGCCAGCAGCCGTAATACACTGTCCCCACACAATGAGCAGTTCTTC.

This clone was picked up one time. The chain employs TRBV5-1 and TRBJ1-1; the match to TRBD1 covers 7 bases. The junction had 6 bases not matched to a gene; V was cut back by 0 bases and J by 4 bases. Germline values: CDR1 SGHRS, CDR2 YFSETQ. The CDR3 contains 15 residues. CDR3 nucleotides: TGCGCCAGCAGCTTGGAGGGGGCCAGGGTCACTGAAGCTTTCTTT. Translated, it gives CASSLEGARVTEAFF.

This rearrangement joins TRBV19 to TRBJ1-3; no definite D call. Germline V gives CDR1 LNHDA, CDR2 SQIVND (reference sequence). The CDR3 consists of 14 residues. V lost 2 bases and J lost 0, with 5 bases in between. CDR3 sequence (DNA): TGTGCCAGTAGTATATTGCCCTCTGGAAACACCATATATTTT. Protein: CASSILPSGNTIYF.

The CDR3 sequence: CASSYGLGDSPLHF. The CDR3 DNA follows: TGTGCCAGCAGTTACGGTCTGGGGGATTCACCCCTCCACTTT. V usage is TRBV6-5 and J usage is TRBJ1-6; D is possibly TRBD1 (5 bases). From germline, CDR1 is MNHEY and CDR2 SVGAGI. This CDR3 is 14 amino acids long. The germline V and J ends were trimmed by 2 bases and 8 bases, with 10 bases remaining between them.

The rearrangement links TRBV15 to TRBJ1-6, with D perhaps TRBD1 (6 bases). The CDR3 is made up of 15 amino acids. Looked up from germline, CDR1 is LNHNV and CDR2 is YYDKDF (reference sequence). V was pared by 0 bases and J by 8 bases, with 11 bases between. The CDR3 sequence is CATSRDFGGDSPLHF. The DNA of the CDR3 is TGTGCCACCAGCAGAGATTTCGGGGGCGATTCACCCCTCCACTTT.

V and J are TRBV2 and TRBJ1-5; D might be TRBD1 (5 bases). This CDR3 comprises 14 residues. Germline V gene sequence: CDR1 SNHLY, CDR2 FYNNEI. V lost 7 bases to trimming and J lost 5 bases, with 15 bases between them. This chain's CDR3 is CASTKDSEHQPQHF. CDR3 sequence (DNA): TGTGCCAGCACCAAAGACAGCGAGCATCAGCCCCAGCATTTT.

This sequence joins TRBV27 and TRBJ2-1, with 11 bases that match TRBD2. The CDR3 is 17 amino acids. CDR1 MNHEY and CDR2 SMNVEV come from the germline V gene (reference sequence). The junction had 7 bases not matched to a gene; V was cut back by 5 bases and J by 1 base. This CDR3 is CASSSEASGRSYNEQFF. CDR3 sequence (DNA): TGTGCCAGCAGTAGCGAGGCTAGCGGGAGGTCCTACAATGAGCAGTTCTTC.

The rearrangement links TRBV7-2 to TRBJ2-5; tentatively, D is TRBD2 (5 bases). Trimming removed 5 bases from V and 7 bases from J, with 11 bases in between. The CDR3 runs to 12 residues. Per germline, CDR1 SGHTA and CDR2 FQGNSA. In nucleotides, the CDR3 is TGTGCCAGCAGCCTTCCTGAGGGGACCCAGTACTTC. Translation: CASSLPEGTQYF.